This note documents a single T cell receptor beta chain sequence. Germline CDR1 is LNHDA and CDR2 is SQIVND (reference sequence). The CDR3 contains 15 residues. V lost 7 bases, J lost 7 bases, and 12 bases stayed unmatched. These data belong to a study of blood T cell repertoires in COVID-19. Some clones are missing from TCRdb's copy, which holds only in-frame ones; the method was immunoSEQ multiplex PCR. Of 250,000 to 300,000 clones in the sample, about nine tenths were seen once. This sequence originates from a middle-aged woman who had recovered from COVID-19. Sequencing input: PBMCs or T cells enriched from blood (not recorded which). J is TRBJ1-3 and V is TRBV19, with TRBD1 matching 8 bases. CDR3 sequence (DNA): TGTGCCAGTACCAGGACAGGGACGGATCGGAACACCATATATTTT. This codes for CASTRTGTDRNTIYF.